Listed below are T cell receptor beta chains from one sample, sequenced in a study of response to subunit inactivated influenza vaccine. A single record per CDR3 protein comes from TCRdb applying MiXCR to the RT-PCR reads. The table includes around 790,000 distinct CDR3 sequences, 20% to 25% detected once. This material consisted of PBMCs from blood, taken 5 days after vaccination. The receptors were sampled from a man aged 50 to 60 who received an inactivated influenza vaccine. CDR3s include the opening cysteine and the closing phenylalanine or tryptophan. Fields, in order: V gene, D gene, clone size, J gene, CDR3 DNA, CDR3 protein. The D gene is left open where the match is weak. Size is omitted from some rows. Given values are once, few, many or a class for expanded clones.

V gene: TRBV5-6
D gene: .
clone size: .
J gene: TRBJ2-1
CDR3 DNA: TGTGCCAGCAGCTCGGAGCGGGTGGGGTGGCGTGAGCAGTTCTTC
CDR3 protein: CASSSERVGWREQFF

V gene: TRBV15
D gene: .
clone size: .
J gene: TRBJ2-5
CDR3 DNA: TGTGCCACCAGCAGGTCCGGAGGGACCCTAAAGGAGACCCAGTACTTC
CDR3 protein: CATSRSGGTLKETQYF

V gene: TRBV20-1
D gene: TRBD1
clone size: .
J gene: TRBJ1-5
CDR3 DNA: TGCAGTGCTAGAGGGGCCCGACAGGGTTTCAATCAGCCCCAGCATTTT
CDR3 protein: CSARGARQGFNQPQHF

V gene: TRBV7-9
D gene: TRBD2
clone size: once
J gene: TRBJ2-1
CDR3 DNA: TGTGCCAGCAGCTTACTGTCTAGCGGGGGAAGGTCCAATGAGCAGTTCTTC
CDR3 protein: CASSLLSSGGRSNEQFF

V gene: TRBV12-3/TRBV12-4
D gene: .
clone size: few
J gene: TRBJ2-7
CDR3 DNA: TGTGCCAGCAGGATCGGACTGAACTACGAGCAGTACTTC
CDR3 protein: CASRIGLNYEQYF

V gene: TRBV19
D gene: TRBD1
clone size: .
J gene: TRBJ2-2
CDR3 DNA: TGTGCCAGTAGTGCCAGGGACAGGGTCGCCGGGGAGCTGTTTTTT
CDR3 protein: CASSARDRVAGELFF

V gene: TRBV6-2/TRBV6-3
D gene: TRBD1
clone size: .
J gene: TRBJ2-1
CDR3 DNA: TGTGCCAGCATCCGGGACAGGGCTTCCTCCAATGAGCAGTTCTTC
CDR3 protein: CASIRDRASSNEQFF

V gene: TRBV5-6
D gene: .
clone size: .
J gene: TRBJ2-7
CDR3 DNA: TGTGCCAGCAGCAGTACAGGGTTCATCCTCTACGAGCAGTACTTC
CDR3 protein: CASSSTGFILYEQYF

V gene: TRBV5-1
D gene: .
clone size: few
J gene: TRBJ2-4
CDR3 DNA: TGCGCCAGCAGCGTCGTCCCTGATCAGTCCAAAAACATTCAGTACTTC
CDR3 protein: CASSVVPDQSKNIQYF

V gene: TRBV5-1
D gene: .
clone size: few
J gene: TRBJ2-5
CDR3 DNA: TGCGCCAGCAGCTCCGGCGGGACCATTGAAGAGACCCAGTACTTC
CDR3 protein: CASSSGGTIEETQYF

V gene: TRBV20-1
D gene: .
clone size: few
J gene: TRBJ2-1
CDR3 DNA: TGCAGTGCTCCTACAGTCGCGGGGTACAATGAGCAGTTCTTC
CDR3 protein: CSAPTVAGYNEQFF

V gene: TRBV29-1
D gene: TRBD1
clone size: many
J gene: TRBJ2-7
CDR3 DNA: TGCAGCGTTGGGACAGGGGTCAACGAGCAGTACTTC
CDR3 protein: CSVGTGVNEQYF

V gene: TRBV28
D gene: TRBD2
clone size: once
J gene: TRBJ2-2
CDR3 DNA: TGTGCCAGCAGTTGGACTAGCGGGGAGCTGTTTTTT
CDR3 protein: CASSWTSGELFF

V gene: TRBV19
D gene: .
clone size: .
J gene: TRBJ2-6
CDR3 DNA: TGTGCCACCGGAGCAAGCTCTGGGGCCAACGTCCTGACTTTC
CDR3 protein: CATGASSGANVLTF

V gene: TRBV6-2/TRBV6-3
D gene: TRBD1
clone size: few
J gene: TRBJ1-5
CDR3 DNA: TGTGCCAGCAGTTACTCCGGACAGGGGGCCTATTTCGGCCAGCCCCAGCATTTT
CDR3 protein: CASSYSGQGAYFGQPQHF

V gene: TRBV20-1
D gene: .
clone size: .
J gene: TRBJ2-5
CDR3 DNA: TGCAGTGCTAGAGATAAACGTCGGGAGACCCAGTACTTC
CDR3 protein: CSARDKRRETQYF

V gene: TRBV28
D gene: .
clone size: .
J gene: TRBJ2-4
CDR3 DNA: TGTGCCAGCACTCCCGGGACACCCCTGGCCAAAAACATTCAGTACTTC
CDR3 protein: CASTPGTPLAKNIQYF

V gene: TRBV24-1
D gene: TRBD2
clone size: few
J gene: TRBJ2-1
CDR3 DNA: TGTGCCACCAGTGATCTAGCTAGCGGGAGGGCCGCGTCGATCAATGAGCAGTTCTTC
CDR3 protein: CATSDLASGRAASINEQFF

V gene: TRBV11-2
D gene: .
clone size: few
J gene: TRBJ2-2
CDR3 DNA: TGTGCCAGCAGTCGCTTACGGGGGACGAACACCGGGGAGCTGTTTTTT
CDR3 protein: CASSRLRGTNTGELFF

V gene: TRBV20-1
D gene: .
clone size: many
J gene: TRBJ1-4
CDR3 DNA: TGCAGTGCCGAAGGGGATTGGGTTAATGAAAAACTGTTTTTT
CDR3 protein: CSAEGDWVNEKLFF

V gene: TRBV28
D gene: TRBD1
clone size: few
J gene: TRBJ1-2
CDR3 DNA: TGTGCCAGCAGAGTGGGACAGGGTATTCGGGGCTACACCTTC
CDR3 protein: CASRVGQGIRGYTF

V gene: TRBV12-3/TRBV12-4
D gene: TRBD1
clone size: .
J gene: TRBJ1-5
CDR3 DNA: TGTGCCAGCAGGTTAGGACAGGGAAGGGGGGCCAATCAGCCCCAGCATTTT
CDR3 protein: CASRLGQGRGANQPQHF

V gene: TRBV5-5
D gene: TRBD2
clone size: few
J gene: TRBJ2-1
CDR3 DNA: TGTGCCAGCAGCTTGGCCCCTAGCGGGATCTACAATGAGCAGTTCTTC
CDR3 protein: CASSLAPSGIYNEQFF

V gene: TRBV6-6
D gene: .
clone size: many
J gene: TRBJ1-6
CDR3 DNA: TGTGCCAGCAGAGGTCAGGGGATCGACTCCTATAATTCACCCCTCCACTTT
CDR3 protein: CASRGQGIDSYNSPLHF

V gene: TRBV15
D gene: .
clone size: few
J gene: TRBJ2-3
CDR3 DNA: TGTGCCACCAGCAGAGCTTTTAGGGGCACAGAAGGTACGCAGTATTTT
CDR3 protein: CATSRAFRGTEGTQYF

V gene: TRBV12-3/TRBV12-4
D gene: .
clone size: many
J gene: TRBJ2-1
CDR3 DNA: TGTGCCAGCACCCCTGATGGGCGGGGCTCCTACAATGAGCAGTTCTTC
CDR3 protein: CASTPDGRGSYNEQFF

V gene: TRBV20-1
D gene: .
clone size: .
J gene: TRBJ2-7
CDR3 DNA: TGCAGTGCAAACACAGCTACCTACGAGCAGTACTTC
CDR3 protein: CSANTATYEQYF

V gene: TRBV20-1
D gene: .
clone size: .
J gene: TRBJ2-2
CDR3 DNA: TGCAGTGCTCGTCGTGGAGCGTCGAACACCGGGGAGCTGTTTTTT
CDR3 protein: CSARRGASNTGELFF

V gene: TRBV4-2
D gene: .
clone size: .
J gene: TRBJ2-2
CDR3 DNA: TGTGCCAGCAGCCAAGATGACGGGGAGCTGTTTTTT
CDR3 protein: CASSQDDGELFF

V gene: TRBV10-3
D gene: .
clone size: .
J gene: TRBJ2-1
CDR3 DNA: TGTGCCATCAGTGACGGATTATTTGAAGGGGATCGTCGAAACTTC
CDR3 protein: CAISDGLFEGDRRNF